Included here is one T cell receptor (beta chain) sequence, with context. There are many counts of this clonotype. No cognate antigen has been identified for it. Per-base quality was not reported, and no clone a single base away is much larger than it. Moderately to severely active disease, a Clinical Activity Score of at least 3, a NOSPECS grade of at least 4, and a duration under 3 months were present in ophthalmopathy patients. The study excluded patients with uncontrolled infections, other autoimmune diseases, pregnancy or lactation. Diagnoses were based on clinical symptoms, serum thyroxine and TRAb, thyroid ultrasound and orbital computed tomography. PBMCs were isolated from more than 9 ml of fresh peripheral blood by Ficoll-Paque density gradient centrifugation. Trizol reagent was used to extract total RNA, and RNA quality was then checked on an Agilent 2100 Bioanalyzer. The germline V gene sets CDR1 to MDHEN and CDR2 to SYDVKM. Including cysteine and phenylalanine, the CDR3 has 13 amino acids. This entry keeps only the CDR3 DNA: 39 bases, framed from base 1. Cut back by 5 bases and 4 bases, the V and J ends lie 11 bases apart.

This sample was included in a study of T cells in Graves' hyperthyroidism and ophthalmopathy (dated by TCRdb to between 2018 and 2021). About the full investigation: Peripheral blood was collected at initial diagnosis, before any treatment. After sampling, hyperthyroidism patients received methimazole starting at 30 mg daily, and ophthalmopathy patients received high-dose intravenous methylprednisolone. The study also compared thyroid tissue and blood T-cell repertoires from 5 to 7 Graves' hyperthyroidism patients. Prospective prediction of ophthalmopathy was tested in an independent validation cohort consisting of 18 to 20 hyperthyroidism patients and some 15 patients who later progressed to ophthalmopathy. To identify distinguishing TCR V-J signatures, a discovery cohort of about 100 patients was used, comprising some 45 with Graves' ophthalmopathy and around 60 with stable Graves' hyperthyroidism. TCR Vbeta CDR3 sequencing of roughly 140 peripheral blood samples (about 45 ophthalmopathy, roughly 72 hyperthyroidism and some 17 progressor patients) is reported in the paper. The 100 discovery patients were divided at random into training and test sets in a 7:3 ratio.

The TCR beta CDR3 regions were amplified from the RNA transcripts. For the first round of RT-PCR on the TCR CDR3, the HTBI primer set was used together with the Qiagen OneStep RT-PCR kit. Libraries were constructed in a second round of multiplex PCR, after which size selection and purification were carried out. Libraries were sequenced paired-end with 100 bp reads on an Illumina HiSeq2000. The study's processing was this. SOAPnuke was used to process the raw data, with reads discarded if the reads contained adapters or uncalled bases, had a mean Phred below 15, or lacked an exact constant-primer or identifier match. COPE v1.2.5 was used to merge high-quality paired reads, and clonotypes were defined as unique nucleotide sequences. MiTCR v1.1 was used to align the clonotypes against IMGT TRBV, TRBD and TRBJ reference segments. Analysis was restricted to V-J combinations with a frequency above 0.0001, which covered about 99% of repertoires. The TCS score was defined as F50 (clonal expansion) divided by E x V (chaos), with BLOSUM62-based TCRdist calculated between CDR3 peptides within each V-J. Welch's t-statistics and random forest reduced fewer than 550 V-J features to around 14, which were used in a naive Bayes classifier (R e1071). Starting from the raw public reads, TCRdb applied fastp trimming at Q25, assembled clones with MiXCR and retained in-frame beta chains. Every CDR3 protein is listed once, alongside the most common genes and DNA of its rows. The authors' filters were not applied to this entry. The sample has over 250,000 distinct CDR3 sequences on record, about a sixth of them singletons. The biggest ten clones account for less than 70% of the sample.

Study-level results and caveats: No statistical method was used to fix the sample size in advance, and group allocation was not hidden from the investigators. A 13 V-J signature model separated ophthalmopathy from stable hyperthyroidism, with 87.88% sensitivity and about 81% specificity in cross-validation and 80%/75% in testing. Most expanded thyroid clonotypes (frequency above 0.001) were also found in blood, which suggests that blood repertoires may mirror thyroid immune responses. During validation, the model predicted progression to ophthalmopathy a median of approximately 6.5 months ahead of onset, with almost 71% sensitivity and 72% to 80% specificity.

The source is a woman in her fifties or sixties with Graves' ophthalmopathy. Recombination linked TRBV28 to TRBJ1-1; the D gene cannot be resolved reliably. Sequencing used blood. The nucleotide sequence is given as TGTGCCAGCAGTAGAAGGAGTGGCACTGAAGCTTTCTTT. Its protein product is CASSRRSGTEAFF.